A single sample gave rise to the 30 T cell receptor beta chains below, sequenced in a study of blood T cell repertoires in COVID-19. Some clones are missing from TCRdb's copy, which holds only in-frame ones; the method was immunoSEQ multiplex PCR. The sample lists about 150,000 clones; 81% were seen once. The sequencing sample was made of peripheral blood. The origin of the receptors is a woman aged 60-70 years with active or convalescent COVID-19.

This chain uses TRBV4-3 with TRBJ2-6, with D hard to call. Trimming took 2 bases from V and 0 from J, leaving 11 bases between them. The CDR3 runs 17 residues. The germline V gene has CDR1 LGHNA and CDR2 YSLEER. DNA for the CDR3: TGCGCCAGCAGCCAATCCACCGGTTTCTCTGGGGCCAACGTCCTGACTTTC. It codes for CASSQSTGFSGANVLTF.

This chain joins TRBV25-1 and TRBJ2-2; TRBD1 aligns across 7 bases. Germline V gene sequence: CDR1 MGHDK, CDR2 SYGVNS. This CDR3 has 17 residues. J gave up 2 bases and V 4 bases, and 10 bases lay outside the gene matches. CDR3 nucleotides: TGTGCCAGCAGTGTTCAATTCTGGACAGGCAACACCGGGGAGCTGTTTTTT. Its translation: CASSVQFWTGNTGELFF.

In its sample, this clone was seen a few times. The chain combines TRBV10-2 with TRBJ1-1; maybe TRBD1 (6 bases). The germline V gene encodes CDR1 WSHSY and CDR2 SAAADI. Trimming cost V 6 bases and J 6 bases, with 17 bases left between them. This CDR3 has 14 residues. This chain's CDR3 is CASRGGGDTAEAFF. In DNA, the CDR3 is TGCGCCAGCAGGGGGGGAGGGGACACGGCTGAAGCTTTCTTT.

The chain recombines TRBV19 with TRBJ2-3; perhaps TRBD2 as D (5 bases). The CDR3 covers 13 residues. Trimming took off 1 base at V and 3 bases at J, with 5 bases between the two ends. Germline CDR1 and CDR2: LNHDA and SQIVND (reference sequence). Here the CDR3 reads CASSIAGTDTQYF. Written as DNA, the CDR3 is TGTGCCAGTAGTATAGCGGGAACAGATACGCAGTATTTT.

The rearrangement links TRBV14 to TRBJ2-7, with 8 bases lining up with TRBD1. The CDR3 has 16 amino acids. Per germline, CDR1 SGHDN and CDR2 FVKESK. After removal of 1 base from V and 0 bases from J, the junction contained 5 bases not matched to a gene. The CDR3: CASSQGTGRSSYEQYV. The CDR3 DNA follows: TGTGCCAGCAGCCAAGGGACAGGGAGGAGCTCCTACGAGCAGTACGTC.

This chain uses TRBV11-2 with TRBJ1-4, with TRBD1 identical over 7 bases. Germline V gene data show CDR1 as SGHAT and CDR2 as FQNNGV. V lost 3 bases, J lost 8 bases, and 6 bases stayed unmatched. The CDR3 covers 14 residues. The CDR3 DNA follows: TGTGCCAGCAGCTTTACAGGGGTTCGCGAAAAACTGTTTTTT. Translation: CASSFTGVREKLFF.

This clone was observed a handful of times. The chain carries TRBV7-8 and TRBJ2-5; TRBD2 matches 12 bases. The germline gives CDR1 SGHVS, CDR2 FQNEAQ. The CDR3 extends over 16 amino acids. V was clipped by 4 bases and J by 6 bases; unmatched bases: 9. The CDR3 bases are TGTGCCAGCAGCTCACTAGCGGGAGGTGGAACGAAGACCCAGTACTTC. It yields the protein CASSSLAGGGTKTQYF.

This clone was seen only a few times. This rearrangement joins TRBV29-1 to TRBJ1-2; a possible D gene is TRBD1 (5 bases). Trimming cost V 3 bases and J 3 bases, with 14 bases left between them. CDR1 and CDR2 (germline): SQVTM, ANQGSEA. The length of the CDR3 is 14 residues. CDR3 region: CSVEGQGSDYGYTF. The CDR3 nucleotides read TGCAGCGTTGAGGGTCAGGGAAGCGACTATGGCTACACCTTC.

This clone was counted between two and nine times. The rearrangement links TRBV7-2 to TRBJ1-5; D perhaps matches TRBD1 (5 bases). CDR1 SGHTA and CDR2 FQGNSA come from the germline V gene. The CDR3 runs to 15 residues. Trimming took off 1 base at V and 3 bases at J, with 10 bases between the two ends. The DNA of the CDR3 is TGTGCCAGCAGCTTAGGCCGGGACTTCAATCAGCCCCAGCATTTT. Residues: CASSLGRDFNQPQHF.

The chain is built from TRBV7-2 and TRBJ1-1, with 8 bases aligning to TRBD1. V lost 6 bases to trimming and J lost 4 bases; unmatched junction nucleotides: 4. The germline CDR1 and CDR2 sequences are SGHTA and FQGNSA. CDR3 size: 13 residues. CDR3 in amino acids: CASSLQGGTEAFF. In nucleotides, the CDR3 is TGTGCCAGCAGTCTACAGGGGGGCACTGAAGCTTTCTTT.

The count of this clone is one. The rearrangement uses TRBV5-1 and TRBJ1-6; TRBD1 matches at 8 bases. The CDR3 is 18 residues long. Germline V lookup: CDR1 SGHRS, CDR2 YFSETQ. J gave up 9 bases and V 0 bases, and 14 bases lay outside the gene matches. CDR3 sequence reads: CASSLGGQGSLVGSPLHF. CDR3 in DNA: TGCGCCAGCAGCTTGGGTGGACAGGGATCCCTGGTTGGTTCACCCCTCCACTTT. The variable domain in full, with the rest retrieved from reference TRBV5-1 and TRBJ1-6, is KAGVTQTPRYLIKTRGQQVTLSCSPISGHRSVSWYQQTPGQGLQFLFEYFSETQRNKGNFPGRFSGRQFSNSRSEMNVSTLELGDSALYLCASSLGGQGSLVGSPLHFGNGTRLTVT.

This sequence joins TRBV15 and TRBJ2-7; 9 bases line up with TRBD1. V gave up 5 bases and J gave up 2 bases; unmatched junction bases: 10. The CDR3 extends over 16 amino acids. Looked up from germline, CDR1 is LNHNV and CDR2 is YYDKDF (reference sequence). CDR3 protein: CATSSRTGAITYEQYF. DNA of the CDR3: TGTGCCACCAGCTCCCGGACAGGGGCCATTACCTACGAGCAGTACTTC.

CDR3 in amino acids: CASSGLAGLARSTDTQYF. In nucleotides, the CDR3 is TGTGCCAGCAGTGGACTAGCGGGCCTGGCGCGGAGCACAGATACGCAGTATTTT. The chain has TRBV7-3 and TRBJ2-3, with 11 bases that match TRBD2. Germline assignment: CDR1 SGHTA and CDR2 FQGTGA. The CDR3 consists of 18 residues. J gave up 0 bases and V 6 bases, and 11 bases lay outside the gene matches.

This chain connects TRBV10-3 to TRBJ1-2, with 9 bases identical to TRBD1. V shed 6 bases and J 0 bases; nucleotides not matched to a gene: 8. Germline CDR1 ENHRY, CDR2 SYGVKD. The CDR3 covers 16 residues. The CDR3 region is CAISGTGIAPNYGYTF. In DNA form, the CDR3 reads TGTGCCATCAGCGGGACAGGGATCGCGCCTAACTATGGCTACACCTTC.

This clone came up once. V is TRBV10-3 and J is TRBJ2-7; 7 positions match TRBD1. V was pared by 4 bases and J by 1 base, with 13 bases of the junction left unmatched. Germline lookup yields CDR1 ENHRY and CDR2 SYGVKD. This CDR3 is 17 amino acids long. The CDR3 sequence is CAISATIRQGMSYEQYF. The CDR3 region has the DNA TGTGCCATCAGTGCAACGATTAGACAGGGTATGTCCTACGAGCAGTACTTC.

The V and J genes are TRBV2 and TRBJ2-2, with 9 nucleotides matching TRBD2. The CDR3 sequence is 13 residues long. The J segment lost 6 bases and the V segment lost 8 bases, leaving 4 bases of the junction unmatched. Germline CDR1 SNHLY, CDR2 FYNNEI. The CDR3 bases are TGTGCCAGCGTAGCGGGAGTGGCCGGGGAGCTGTTTTTT. Protein product: CASVAGVAGELFF.

The V and J genes are TRBV19 and TRBJ1-1, with D hard to call. The CDR3 is 15 residues long. Germline CDR1 and CDR2: LNHDA and SQIVND (reference sequence). The V end lost 5 bases, the J end lost 1 base, and 14 bases lay between the germline ends. The CDR3: CASSLNPAANTEAFF. The CDR3 DNA sequence: TGTGCCAGTAGTCTTAACCCTGCGGCGAACACTGAAGCTTTCTTT.

The chain couples TRBV12-1 to TRBJ2-7; the DNA was not compared with TRBD2, the D call given in the table. TRBV12-1 is a listed pseudogene. The CDR3 is 15 residues long. CDR3: CASRAGTSPTYEQYV. In nucleotides, the CDR3 is TGTGCCAGCAGGGCCGGGACTAGCCCGACCTACGAGCAGTACGTC.

The chain employs TRBV9 and TRBJ1-4; the match to TRBD1 covers 7 bases. The V gene's germline CDR1 is SGDLS and CDR2 YYNGEE. The CDR3 is 15 amino acids. The junction had 5 bases not matched to a gene; V was cut back by 0 bases and J by 6 bases. The CDR3: CASSVATGTDEKLFF. DNA for the CDR3: TGTGCCAGCAGCGTAGCCACCGGGACAGATGAAAAACTGTTTTTT.

This clone came up once. The chain uses TRBV10-3 and TRBJ1-5, with D maybe TRBD1 (5 bases). V was cut by 2 bases and J by 5 bases, with 10 bases left in between. Germline CDR1 is ENHRY and CDR2 is SYGVKD. The CDR3 is 14 amino acids. The CDR3: CAISEGGVYQPQHF. CDR3 coding DNA: TGTGCCATCAGTGAGGGGGGGGTCTATCAGCCCCAGCATTTT.

The sample holds a few counts of this clone. The V call is TRBV19, the J call TRBJ2-7; 10 positions agree with TRBD2. Germline CDR1 LNHDA, CDR2 SQIVND (reference sequence). After removal of 3 bases from V and 2 bases from J, the junction contained 4 bases not matched to a gene. This CDR3 is 15 amino acids long. In DNA, the CDR3 is TGTGCCAGTAGTATTAGCCTAGCGGGAGCCTACGAGCAGTACTTC. This translates into CASSISLAGAYEQYF.

In its sample, this clone was seen once. V gene TRBV5-4 combines with J gene TRBJ2-3; 7 nucleotides match TRBD2. CDR3 length: 18 residues. Trimming at V came to 0 bases and at J to 4 bases, leaving 14 bases not matched to a gene. From germline, CDR1 is SGHNT and CDR2 YYREEE (reference sequence). In DNA form, the CDR3 reads TGTGCCAGCAGCTTGGGGCCCCCAGGGCGGGGGAGCCCAGATACGCAGTATTTT. Its translation is CASSLGPPGRGSPDTQYF.

The chain uses TRBV6-5 and TRBJ2-2; 7 bases match TRBD2. CDR3 length: 12 residues. The V gene's germline CDR1 is MNHEY and CDR2 SVGAGI. The trim removed 10 bases at V and 5 bases at J, leaving 4 bases unmatched. CDR3 residues: CATGSGTGELFF. CDR3 DNA sequence: TGTGCCACCGGTAGCGGGACCGGGGAGCTGTTTTTT.

The chain carries TRBV10-2 and TRBJ2-1, with D tentatively TRBD2 (5 bases). The CDR3 covers 13 residues. The V end lost 10 bases, the J end lost 2 bases, and 12 bases lay between the germline ends. CDR1 and CDR2 (germline): WSHSY, SAAADI. DNA of the CDR3: TGCGCCACCACTAGTGGTACCTACAATGAGCAGTTCTTC. Translating it yields CATTSGTYNEQFF.

This clone occurred once. The J gene is TRBJ2-2, the V gene TRBV7-2; 7 bases align to TRBD2. The ends lost 3 bases at V and 5 bases at J; junction bases unmatched: 3. CDR3 length: 14 residues. Germline values: CDR1 SGHTA, CDR2 FQGNSA. The CDR3 coding sequence is TGTGCCAGCAGCTTGCGGCGGGGGACCGGGGAGCTGTTTTTT. As protein: CASSLRRGTGELFF.

This rearrangement joins TRBV19 to TRBJ1-5; no clear D. Germline V lookup: CDR1 LNHDA, CDR2 SQIVND (reference sequence). Trimming pared 0 bases from V and 6 bases from J, leaving 9 bases between. This CDR3 has 14 residues. In DNA, the CDR3 is TGTGCCAGTAGTATAGACCAAGAGGGTCAGCCCCAGCATTTT. The encoded protein is CASSIDQEGQPQHF.

The chain couples TRBV28 to TRBJ1-4; the D gene is possibly TRBD1 (6 bases). V gave up 1 base and J gave up 8 bases, with 14 bases separating them. Per germline, CDR1 MDHEN and CDR2 SYDVKM. This CDR3 region has 15 residues. The CDR3 reads CASSLSQGRGEKLFF. The CDR3 DNA reads as TGTGCCAGCAGTTTATCACAGGGACGGGGAGAAAAACTGTTTTTT.

This chain links TRBV28 with TRBJ1-2, with D tentatively TRBD1 (5 bases). The CDR3 runs 15 residues. In germline, CDR1 is MDHEN, CDR2 SYDVKM. Trimming pared 2 bases from V and 5 bases from J, leaving 15 bases between. CDR3 in amino acids: CASSLGWIGGYGYTF. The CDR3 coding sequence is TGTGCCAGCAGTTTAGGGTGGATCGGGGGGTATGGCTACACCTTC.

The rearrangement joins TRBV2 to TRBJ2-2; 8 nucleotides agree with TRBD2. From germline, CDR1 is SNHLY and CDR2 FYNNEI. The CDR3 has 16 amino acids. V shed 5 bases, J shed 3 bases, and the junction held 8 bases outside the gene matches. The CDR3 loop reads CASSRSGGRDTGELFF. The CDR3 DNA sequence: TGTGCCAGCAGTCGGTCGGGGGGGCGAGACACCGGGGAGCTGTTTTTT.

This clone was picked up one time. Written as DNA, the CDR3 is TGCGCCAGCAGCTTGGACCAGGGGGTGAGCACTGAAGCTTTCTTT. This codes for CASSLDQGVSTEAFF. The rearrangement uses TRBV5-1 and TRBJ1-1, with 7 bases fitting TRBD1. The CDR3 sequence is 15 residues long. V dropped 0 bases and J dropped 4; count of bases not matched to a gene: 6. Germline CDR1 reads SGHRS; CDR2 reads YFSETQ.